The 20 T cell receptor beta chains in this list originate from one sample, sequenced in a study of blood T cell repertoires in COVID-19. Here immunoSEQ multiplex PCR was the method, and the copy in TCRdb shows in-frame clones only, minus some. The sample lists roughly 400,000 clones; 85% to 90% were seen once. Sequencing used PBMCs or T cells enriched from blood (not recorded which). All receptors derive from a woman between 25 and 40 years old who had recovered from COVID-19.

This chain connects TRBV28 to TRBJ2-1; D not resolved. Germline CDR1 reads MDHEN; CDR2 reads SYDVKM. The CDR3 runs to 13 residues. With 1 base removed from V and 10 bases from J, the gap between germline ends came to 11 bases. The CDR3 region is CASSLLASREQFF. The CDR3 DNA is TGTGCCAGCAGTTTATTGGCCTCTAGGGAGCAGTTCTTC.

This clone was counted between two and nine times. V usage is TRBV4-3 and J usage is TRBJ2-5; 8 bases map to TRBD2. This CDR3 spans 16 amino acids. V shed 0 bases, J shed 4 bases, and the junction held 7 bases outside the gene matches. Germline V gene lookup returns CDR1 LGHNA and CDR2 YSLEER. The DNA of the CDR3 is TGCGCCAGCAGCCAAGATCGTTCGGGAGGGGTAGAGACCCAGTACTTC. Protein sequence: CASSQDRSGGVETQYF.

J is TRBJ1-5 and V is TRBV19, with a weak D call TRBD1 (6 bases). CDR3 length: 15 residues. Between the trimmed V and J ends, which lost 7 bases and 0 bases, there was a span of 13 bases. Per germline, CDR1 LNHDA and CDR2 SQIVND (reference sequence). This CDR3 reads CASIDRWGSNQPQHF. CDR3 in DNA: TGTGCCAGTATTGACAGGTGGGGTAGCAATCAGCCCCAGCATTTT.

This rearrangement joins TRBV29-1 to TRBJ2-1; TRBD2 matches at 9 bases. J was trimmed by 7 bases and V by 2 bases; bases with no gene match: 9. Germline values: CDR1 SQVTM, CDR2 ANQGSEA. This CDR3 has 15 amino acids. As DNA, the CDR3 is TGCAGCGTTGAAAAAAGGCGGGAGGGCTCGAATGAGCAGTTCTTC. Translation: CSVEKRREGSNEQFF.

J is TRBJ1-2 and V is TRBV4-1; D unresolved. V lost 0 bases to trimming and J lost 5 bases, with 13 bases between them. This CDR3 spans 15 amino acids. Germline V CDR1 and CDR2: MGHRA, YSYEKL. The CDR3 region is CASSQDREFLYGYTF. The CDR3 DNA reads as TGCGCCAGCAGCCAAGATAGGGAGTTTCTGTATGGCTACACCTTC.

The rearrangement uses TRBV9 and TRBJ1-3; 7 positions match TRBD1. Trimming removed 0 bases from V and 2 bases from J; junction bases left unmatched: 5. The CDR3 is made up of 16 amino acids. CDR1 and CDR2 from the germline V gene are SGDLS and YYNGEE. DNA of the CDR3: TGTGCCAGCAGCGTAGACCCGACAGGGACTGGAAACACCATATATTTT. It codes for CASSVDPTGTGNTIYF.

CDR3 loop: CASSQGTSGGKYNEQFF. The DNA for the CDR3 is TGTGCCAGCAGCCAAGGAACTAGCGGGGGGAAATACAATGAGCAGTTCTTC. The V call is TRBV4-2, the J call TRBJ2-1, with 12 bases matching TRBD2. After removal of 1 base from V and 4 bases from J, the junction contained 5 bases not matched to a gene. The CDR3 is 17 residues long. Germline loops: CDR1 LGHNA, CDR2 YNFKEQ.

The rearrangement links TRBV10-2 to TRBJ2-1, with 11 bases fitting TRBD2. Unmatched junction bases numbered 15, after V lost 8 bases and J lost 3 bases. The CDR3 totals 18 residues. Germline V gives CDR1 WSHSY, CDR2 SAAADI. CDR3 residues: CASQGLADGSEGYNEQFF. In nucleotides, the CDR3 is TGCGCCAGCCAGGGACTAGCGGACGGTTCGGAAGGCTACAATGAGCAGTTCTTC.

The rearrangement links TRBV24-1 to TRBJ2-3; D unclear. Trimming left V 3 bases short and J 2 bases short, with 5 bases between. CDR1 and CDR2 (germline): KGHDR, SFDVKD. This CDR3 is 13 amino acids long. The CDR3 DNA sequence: TGTGCCACCAGTGATGCGAACACAGATACGCAGTATTTT. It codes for CATSDANTDTQYF.

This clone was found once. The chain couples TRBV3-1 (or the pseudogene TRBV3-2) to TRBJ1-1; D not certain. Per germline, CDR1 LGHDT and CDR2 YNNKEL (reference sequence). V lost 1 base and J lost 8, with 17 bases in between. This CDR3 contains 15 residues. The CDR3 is CASSQGGQSPREAFF. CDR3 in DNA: TGTGCCAGCAGCCAAGGAGGGCAGAGCCCCAGGGAAGCTTTCTTT.

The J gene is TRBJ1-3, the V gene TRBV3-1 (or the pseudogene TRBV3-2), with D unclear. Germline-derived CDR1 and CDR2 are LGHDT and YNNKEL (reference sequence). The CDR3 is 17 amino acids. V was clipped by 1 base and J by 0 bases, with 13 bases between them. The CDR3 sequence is CASSQGSTITSGNTIYF. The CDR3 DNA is TGTGCCAGCAGCCAAGGTAGCACCATCACCTCTGGAAACACCATATATTTT.

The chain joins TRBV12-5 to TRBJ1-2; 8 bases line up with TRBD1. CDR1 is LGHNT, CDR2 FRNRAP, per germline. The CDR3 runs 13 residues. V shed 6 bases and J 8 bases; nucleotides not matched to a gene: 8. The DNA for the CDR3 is TGTGCTAGTGGCACGGGACAGGCTTGGGGCTACACCTTC. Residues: CASGTGQAWGYTF.

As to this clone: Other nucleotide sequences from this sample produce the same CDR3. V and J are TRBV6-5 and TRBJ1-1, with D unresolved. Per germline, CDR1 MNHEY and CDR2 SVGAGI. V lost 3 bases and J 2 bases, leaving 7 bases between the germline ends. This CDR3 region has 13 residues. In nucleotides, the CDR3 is TGTGCCAGCAGTTATTCGGTTAACACTGAAGCTTTCTTT. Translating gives CASSYSVNTEAFF.

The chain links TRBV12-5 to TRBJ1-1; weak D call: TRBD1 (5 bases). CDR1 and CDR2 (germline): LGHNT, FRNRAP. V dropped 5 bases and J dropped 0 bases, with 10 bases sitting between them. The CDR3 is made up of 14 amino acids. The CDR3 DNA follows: TGTGCTAGTGGTCCGAGACAGCTGAACACTGAAGCTTTCTTT. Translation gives CASGPRQLNTEAFF.

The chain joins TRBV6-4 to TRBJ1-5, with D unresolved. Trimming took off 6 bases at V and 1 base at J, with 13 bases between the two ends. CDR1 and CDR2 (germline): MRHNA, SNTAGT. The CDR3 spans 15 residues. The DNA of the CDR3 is TGTGCCAGCAGGAGCCCCCGTGAGAGCAATCAGCCCCAGCATTTT. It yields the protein CASRSPRESNQPQHF.

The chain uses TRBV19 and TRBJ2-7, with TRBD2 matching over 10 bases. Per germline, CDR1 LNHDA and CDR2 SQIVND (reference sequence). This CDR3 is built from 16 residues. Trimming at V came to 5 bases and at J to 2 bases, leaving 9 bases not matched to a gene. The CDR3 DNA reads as TGTGCCAGTAGTCCCCAGACTAGCGGGCATACCTACGAGCAGTACTTC. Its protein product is CASSPQTSGHTYEQYF.

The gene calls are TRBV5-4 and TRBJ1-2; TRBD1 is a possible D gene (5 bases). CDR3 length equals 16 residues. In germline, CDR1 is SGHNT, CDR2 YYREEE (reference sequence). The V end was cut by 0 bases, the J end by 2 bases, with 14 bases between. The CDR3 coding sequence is TGTGCCAGCAGCTTGGGCTTTCAGGGATTGAACTATGGCTACACCTTC. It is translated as CASSLGFQGLNYGYTF.

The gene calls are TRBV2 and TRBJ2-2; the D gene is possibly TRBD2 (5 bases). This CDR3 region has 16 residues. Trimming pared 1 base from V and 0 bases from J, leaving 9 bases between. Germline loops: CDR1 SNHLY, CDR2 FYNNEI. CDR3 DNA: TGTGCCAGCAGTGAAGGAGGGTATTCGAACACCGGGGAGCTGTTTTTT. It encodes CASSEGGYSNTGELFF.

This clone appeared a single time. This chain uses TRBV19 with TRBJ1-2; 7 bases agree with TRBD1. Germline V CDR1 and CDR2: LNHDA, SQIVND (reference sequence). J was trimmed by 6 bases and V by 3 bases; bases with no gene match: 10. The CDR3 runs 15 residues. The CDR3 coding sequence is TGTGCCAGTAGTATGCCCCCAGGGGGGCTAGATGGCTACACCTTC. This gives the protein CASSMPPGGLDGYTF. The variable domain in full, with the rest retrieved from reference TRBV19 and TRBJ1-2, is DGGITQSPKYLFRKEGQNVTLSCEQNLNHDAMYWYRQDPGQGLRLIYYSQIVNDFQKGDIAEGYSVSREKKESFPLTVTSAQKNPTAFYLCASSMPPGGLDGYTFGSGTRLTVV.

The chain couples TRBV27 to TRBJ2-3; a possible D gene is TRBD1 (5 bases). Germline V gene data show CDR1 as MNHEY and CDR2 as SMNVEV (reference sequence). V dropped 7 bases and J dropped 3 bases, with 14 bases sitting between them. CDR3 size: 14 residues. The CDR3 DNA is TGTGCCAGCAAGCCAGGGAAGATAACAGATACGCAGTATTTT. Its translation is CASKPGKITDTQYF.